This T cell receptor (beta chain) was profiled in a study of glioma-infiltrating T cells. Study-level findings and limits: Gliomas, especially low-grade, showed above-expected tissue-blood divergence; non-neoplastic patients showed below.

In its sample, this clonotype was seen a few times. The antigen is unknown. V was cut by 1 base and J by 1 base, with 13 bases left in between. This CDR3 is 15 amino acids long. The germline V gene has CDR1 DFQATT and CDR2 SNEGSKA (reference sequence). TCR alpha and beta CDR3 regions were amplified from RNA using iRepertoire nested multiplex PCR. Tissue mRNA or PBMC total RNA, roughly 85-450 ng, went into one-step reverse transcription and amplification. MiXCR was run by TCRdb on the multiplex PCR reads, yielding one entry per CDR3 protein. This table holds about 130,000 distinct CDR3 sequences, around 25% found once.

V usage is TRBV20-1 and J usage is TRBJ1-2; D uncertain. The sequencing sample was made of glioma tissue, nonneoplastic brain tissue, or PBMCs (not recorded which). The clonotype comes from a human donor with low-grade glioma or glioblastoma, undergoing nonglioma brain surgery, or in good health (not recorded which). The CDR3 here is CSARVRQTYNYGYTF. The CDR3 DNA is TGCAGTGCTAGAGTCCGGCAGACTTATAACTATGGCTACACCTTC.